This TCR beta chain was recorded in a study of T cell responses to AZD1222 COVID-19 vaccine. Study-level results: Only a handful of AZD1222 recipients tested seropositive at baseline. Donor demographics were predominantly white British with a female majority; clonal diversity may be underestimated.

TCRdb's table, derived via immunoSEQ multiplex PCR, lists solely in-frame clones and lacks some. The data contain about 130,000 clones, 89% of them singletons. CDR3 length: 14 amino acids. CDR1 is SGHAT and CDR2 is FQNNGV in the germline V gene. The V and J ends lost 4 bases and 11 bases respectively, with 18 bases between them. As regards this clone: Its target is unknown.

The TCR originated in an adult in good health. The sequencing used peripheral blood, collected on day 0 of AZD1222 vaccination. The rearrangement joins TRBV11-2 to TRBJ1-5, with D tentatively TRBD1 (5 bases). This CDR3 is CASSSGGGISTQHF. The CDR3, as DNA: TGTGCCAGCAGCTCCGGGGGGGGTATCAGCACCCAGCATTTT.